This is a list of T cell receptor beta chains from one sample in a study of T cells in localized non-small cell lung cancer. Clones were read by immunoSEQ multiplex PCR, and TCRdb kept only the in-frame ones, dropping some. The repertoire holds fewer than 90,000 clones, with roughly 86% as singletons. The sequenced sample was peripheral blood, obtained before any cancer treatment. Every receptor here comes from a man between 40 and 70 years old with stage I lung adenocarcinoma. CDR3s include the opening cysteine and the closing phenylalanine or tryptophan. D genes are given only for firm matches. Expanded clones get a size class; other rows say once, few or many, or leave the size out.

j_call clone_size d_call v_call cdr3_nt cdr3_aa
TRBJ1-5 . . TRBV14 TGTGCCAGCAGCCGCTCTCAGGGCCAGCCCCAGCATTTT CASSRSQGQPQHF
TRBJ1-1 . . TRBV5-1 TGCGCCAGCAGCTTATCCCCAGACACTGAAGCTTTCTTT CASSLSPDTEAFF
TRBJ1-1 . . TRBV18 TGTGCCAGCTCACCATCGAGTCGAAACACTGAAGCTTTCTTT CASSPSSRNTEAFF
TRBJ1-1 . TRBD1 TRBV6-6 TGTGCCGGCCTCGGCCAGGGGGGGACTGAAGCTTTCTTT CAGLGQGGTEAFF
TRBJ1-3 . . TRBV6-5 TGTGCCAGCAGGAGGGATTCTGGAAACACCATATATTTT CASRRDSGNTIYF
TRBJ2-3 . TRBD2 TRBV12-5 TGTGCTAGTGGTACTGGACTAGCGGGAGGCGGCACAGATACGCAGTATTTT CASGTGLAGGGTDTQYF
TRBJ1-4 . . TRBV4-3 TGCGCCAGCAGCCAAGATTTTCGGGTCCGACTGCGGAAACTGTTTTTT CASSQDFRVRLRKLFF
TRBJ1-1 . TRBD1 TRBV6-5 TGTGCCAGCAGTTCTCCAGGGGGGAACACTGAAGCTTTCTTT CASSSPGGNTEAFF
TRBJ2-6 . . TRBV7-2 TGTGCCAGCAGCTTAGGGGCGTCCTCTGGGGCCAACGTCCTGACTTTC CASSLGASSGANVLTF
TRBJ2-3 . . TRBV6-6 TGTGCCAGCACACAAAGGGAGACAGATACGCAGTATTTT CASTQRETDTQYF
TRBJ2-1 few TRBD2 TRBV5-1 TGCGCCACCCAAGCCGGACTAGCGACCGATGAGCAGTTCTTC CATQAGLATDEQFF
TRBJ1-2 . . TRBV29-1 TGCAGCACTAGGACAGATTCCTATGGCTACACCTTC CSTRTDSYGYTF
TRBJ2-1 . . TRBV6-5 TGTGCCAGCAGTTACTCAAGGAGTGGTGAGCAGTTCTTC CASSYSRSGEQFF
TRBJ2-7 . TRBD1 TRBV5-6 TGTGCCAGCAGCTTGTTAGGAACAGGGCGGGATGACAGGGGGGTCTTC CASSLLGTGRDDRGVF
TRBJ2-5 . . TRBV2 TGTGCCAGCAGTACTAGATTGGAAGAGACCCAGTACTTC CASSTRLEETQYF
TRBJ2-7 . . TRBV29-1 TGCAGCGTTGGGACACATTCCTACGAGCAGTACTTC CSVGTHSYEQYF
TRBJ2-6 . . TRBV14 TGTGCCAGCAGCGCTGGGGCCAACGTCCTGACTTTC CASSAGANVLTF
TRBJ1-1 . . TRBV4-3 TGCGCCAGCAGCCAAGAGTTGGGGGGCGGAGGCACTGAAGCTTTCTTT CASSQELGGGGTEAFF
TRBJ2-1 . TRBD2 TRBV7-9 TGTGCCAGCAGCTTAATGTCTCCGAGCGGGAGGAACAATGAGCAGTTCTTC CASSLMSPSGRNNEQFF
TRBJ1-2 . . TRBV9 TGTGCCAGCAGCGTAGTAAGTGGTAGTGGCTACACCTTC CASSVVSGSGYTF
TRBJ2-3 . TRBD1 TRBV5-4 TGTGCCAGCAGGTTGACAGGGAGCACAGATACGCAGTATTTT CASRLTGSTDTQYF
TRBJ2-1 . TRBD2 TRBV4-3 TGCGCCAGCAGCCACCCCCAAATACAATCCGGGACTAGCGGGGGGAACAATGAGCAGTTCTTC CASSHPQIQSGTSGGNNEQFF
TRBJ1-5 . . TRBV6-6 TGTGCCAGTAAACCCACCCCGTCCCCCGGACGGCATCAACATTTT CASKPTPSPGRHQHF
TRBJ2-7 . TRBD1 TRBV6-1 TGTGCCAGCATCACAGGGGGCGTCTCCTACGAGCAGTACTTC CASITGGVSYEQYF
TRBJ2-3 . TRBD1 TRBV6-1 TGTGCCAGCAGTGATAGGACAGGGGGAGATACGCAGTATTTT CASSDRTGGDTQYF
TRBJ2-7 once TRBD1 TRBV29-1 TGCAGCGTGGTGAGACAGGGTAAGGAGCAGTACTTC CSVVRQGKEQYF
TRBJ2-7 . . TRBV27 TGTGCCAGCAGTACCAGGGGAAGTGACGAGCAGTACTTC CASSTRGSDEQYF
TRBJ2-1 . TRBD2 TRBV9 TGTGCCAGCAGCGTAGATCCAGCGGGAATCGATGAGCAGTTCTTC CASSVDPAGIDEQFF
TRBJ1-2 . . TRBV5-6 TGTGCCAGCAGCCCGCAGACGGACCTCTATGGCTACACCTTC CASSPQTDLYGYTF
TRBJ1-1 . . TRBV30 TGTGCCTGGGGACGAGATTTCACTGAAGCTTTCTTT CAWGRDFTEAFF
TRBJ2-7 . TRBD2 TRBV29-1 TGCAGCGTTGACGCAGCGGGAGGGGGGACCTACGAGCAGTACTTC CSVDAAGGGTYEQYF
TRBJ2-1 . . TRBV7-3 TGTGCCAGCAGCTTACACCGGGTTTCCTCCTACAATGAGCAGTTCTTC CASSLHRVSSYNEQFF
TRBJ2-3 . . TRBV27 TGTGCCAGCAGCCCCTCCGTCTCTGGGCTTCATAATACGCAGTATTTT CASSPSVSGLHNTQYF
TRBJ1-5 . TRBD1 TRBV2 TGTGCCAGCAGCGATTGGGGACAGCGCAATCAGCCCCAGCATTTT CASSDWGQRNQPQHF
TRBJ2-2 medium-sized . TRBV7-8 TGTGCCAGCAGCCTCGACAGGACCGGGGAGCTGTTTTTT CASSLDRTGELFF
TRBJ1-1 . . TRBV18 TGTGCCAGCTCGCCCGATCTGAGCGCTGAAGCTTTCTTT CASSPDLSAEAFF
TRBJ1-2 . . TRBV4-1 TGCGCCAGCAGCCAAGTTGGAACTGGGACCTATGGCTACACCTTC CASSQVGTGTYGYTF
TRBJ1-6 . . TRBV20-1 TGCAGTGCTGCGGGGAATTCACCCCTCCACTTT CSAAGNSPLHF
TRBJ2-3 . TRBD2 TRBV5-1 TGCGCCAGCAGTCCCCCAAAAAGCGGGGGAACAGATACGCAGTATTTT CASSPPKSGGTDTQYF
TRBJ2-5 . . TRBV27 TGTGCCAGCAGTCCTGGGACTCACCAAGAGACCCAGTACTTC CASSPGTHQETQYF
TRBJ1-2 . TRBD1 TRBV28 TGTGCCAGCAGATCACCGGGACAGTACTATGGCTACACCTTC CASRSPGQYYGYTF
TRBJ1-6 . . TRBV30 TGTGCCTGGTCTGCCCTTGGGGGGTCACCCCTCCACTTT CAWSALGGSPLHF
TRBJ2-7 . TRBD1 TRBV4-2 TGTGCCAGCAGCCGGGGGACAGGGGCTTACGAGCAGTACTTC CASSRGTGAYEQYF
TRBJ2-3 . . TRBV7-6 TGTGCCAGCAGCTATGACCTTTCCACAGATACGCAGTATTTT CASSYDLSTDTQYF
TRBJ1-1 . . TRBV5-4 TGTGCCAGCAGCTTGGGCAGGAACACTGAAGCTTTCTTT CASSLGRNTEAFF
TRBJ2-5 . . TRBV27 TGTGCCAGCAGCCCTAGAGTGGACGGGACGCAAGAGACCCAGTACTTC CASSPRVDGTQETQYF
TRBJ2-1 . . TRBV5-6 TGTGCCAGCAGCTTGGAGGGTAGCGGAGCCTACAATGAGCAGTTCTTC CASSLEGSGAYNEQFF
TRBJ2-1 once TRBD1 TRBV7-2 TGTGCCAGCAGCCAGAGAGGGGGCAGGTATGAGCAGTTCTTC CASSQRGGRYEQFF
TRBJ1-1 few . TRBV5-1 TGCGCCAGTATGGGACCGGCGAACACTGAAGCTTTCTTT CASMGPANTEAFF
TRBJ2-2 . . TRBV6-5 TGTGCCAGCAGTAGGGACCCGAACACCGGGGAGCTGTTTTTT CASSRDPNTGELFF
TRBJ1-5 . TRBD1 TRBV30 TGTGCCCAAGGGGACAGTAGCAATCAGCCCCAGCATTTT CAQGDSSNQPQHF
TRBJ1-2 . . TRBV7-9 TGTGCCAGCAGCCTCCAGGGGAGCTATGGCTACACCTTC CASSLQGSYGYTF
TRBJ2-3 once . TRBV5-1 TGCGCCAGCAGCTTGGCTGGGGTTGGTGGAGATACGCAGTATTTT CASSLAGVGGDTQYF
TRBJ2-1 many . TRBV15 TGTGCCACCAGCAGAGATTACAATGAGCAGTTCTTC CATSRDYNEQFF
TRBJ1-1 . TRBD1 TRBV28 TGTGCCAGTGGACAGGGCGGTCTTACGACTGAAGCTTTCTTT CASGQGGLTTEAFF
TRBJ2-3 . TRBD2 TRBV18 TGTGCCAGCTCACCTTTGCTGGGGGGGTCTAGCACAGATACGCAGTATTTT CASSPLLGGSSTDTQYF
TRBJ2-7 . . TRBV27 TGTGCCAGCAGTTTAGACTCCTACTACTCCTACGAGCAGTACTTC CASSLDSYYSYEQYF
TRBJ2-7 . TRBD1 TRBV7-9 TGTGCCAGCAGCCCCGGGACAGGGGTCCACGAGCAGTACTTC CASSPGTGVHEQYF
TRBJ1-1 . . TRBV6-5 TGTGCCAGCAGCACTACCTGGGACACTGAAGCTTTCTTT CASSTTWDTEAFF
TRBJ1-2 . . TRBV5-6 TGTGCCAGCAGCCCCCCAGGGTCCTACAGCAAAGCTAACTATGGCTACACCTTC CASSPPGSYSKANYGYTF